This T cell receptor beta chain was observed in a study of beta chain features in type 1 diabetes. Study as a whole: What patients shared with healthy donors was a similar profile of age, gender and cell yields. Findings and caveats of the study: Across patients, naive, central memory and Treg TCRB repertoires exhibited apparently greater similarity than was observed across healthy donors.

Germline CDR1 and CDR2: SGHNT and YYREEE (reference sequence). CDR3 length: 13 residues. Trimming took 4 bases from V and 8 from J; bases not matched to a gene: 4. The study reverse transcribed the entire isolated RNA, so it sequenced expressed TCRB transcripts. Only in-frame clones appear in the TCRdb table, and some are missing; sequencing was by immunoSEQ multiplex PCR. Of 300,000 to 350,000 clones listed, 6.5% to 10% are singletons. Cells sorted by CD45RO/CCR7/CD25/CD127/CD95/CD27 comprised CD4+ naive, central memory, regulatory and stem cell-like memory cells. This clone showed up just a few times. Its specificity is unknown.

V and J are TRBV5-4 and TRBJ1-4; 8 bases agree with TRBD1. Input material: central memory CD4+ T cells from blood. The sequence came from a woman under 30 in good health. The CDR3 nucleotides are TGTGCCAGCAGCATGGACAGGGACGAAAAACTGTTTTTT. Encoded protein: CASSMDRDEKLFF.